This TCR beta chain emerged from a study of cytomegalovirus exposure and HLA in healthy donors. Study-level background: Out of 150 million to 200 million T cells, an earlier analysis found 117 million unique TCR beta sequences in total.

13 Jbeta primers and 60 Vbeta primers were used for the PCR. TCRdb's table, derived via immunoSEQ multiplex PCR, lists solely in-frame clones and lacks some. The sample lists approximately 150,000 clones, 70% to 85% occurring once. Germline loops: CDR1 SGHDT, CDR2 YYEEEE. The ends lost 4 bases at V and 4 bases at J; junction bases unmatched: 17. The CDR3 loop spans 18 amino acids. Sequenced sample: PBMCs. V gene TRBV5-6 combines with J gene TRBJ1-2; the match to TRBD1 covers 9 bases. This clonotype was sampled from a man in his forties in good health and CMV-seronegative. The CDR3 sequence is CASSPETGGGPWSYGYTF. CDR3 DNA: TGTGCCAGCAGCCCAGAGACAGGGGGTGGTCCATGGTCCTATGGCTACACCTTC.